The TCR beta chain described here comes from a study of human T cells and chemical hapten exposure. Whole-study context: Investigators sensitized about 2 cm by about 2 cm of upper inner arm skin with 2% DPC. Slight differences in pooled library volume were the main source of varying TCR yields across samples.

Time point described: patch test 2, 6 weeks after DPC sensitization. Treatment reported: therapeutic diphenylcyclopropenone sensitization with weekly scalp DPC. Single cDNA molecules in the library carried unique molecular identifiers attached during preparation. One entry per CDR3 protein, called by TCRdb with MiXCR from the RACE reads. The sample contains tens of thousands of distinct CDR3 sequences, about 11% of which appear only once. This clonotype was seen a handful of times. V was cut by 2 bases and J by 3 bases, with 12 bases left in between. The CDR3 sequence is 15 residues long. CDR1 and CDR2 from the germline V gene are SEHNR and FQNEAQ (reference sequence).

V usage is TRBV7-9 and J usage is TRBJ2-3; no clear D. The sequenced sample was whole blood, obtained in connection with sensitization to the hapten diphenylcyclopropenone (DPC). The TCR originated in a man in his forties or fifties with alopecia areata. Some clones in this sample may be carry-over from other donors' samples. CDR3 region: CASSLSSGVTDTQYF. In DNA, the CDR3 is TGTGCCAGCAGCTTAAGTTCTGGGGTGACAGATACGCAGTATTTT.